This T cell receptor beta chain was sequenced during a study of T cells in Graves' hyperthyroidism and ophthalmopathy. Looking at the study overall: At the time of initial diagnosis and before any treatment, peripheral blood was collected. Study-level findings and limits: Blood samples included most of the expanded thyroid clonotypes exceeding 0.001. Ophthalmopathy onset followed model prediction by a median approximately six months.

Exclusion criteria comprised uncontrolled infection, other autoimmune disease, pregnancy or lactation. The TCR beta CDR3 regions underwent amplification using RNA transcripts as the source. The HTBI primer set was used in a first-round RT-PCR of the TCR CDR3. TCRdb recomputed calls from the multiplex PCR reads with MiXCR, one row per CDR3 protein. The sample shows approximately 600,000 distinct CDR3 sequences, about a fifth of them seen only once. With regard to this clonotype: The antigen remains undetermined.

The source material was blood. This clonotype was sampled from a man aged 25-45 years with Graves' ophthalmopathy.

The CDR3 here is CAWVPGLAIDEQFF. The CDR3 bases are TGTGCCTGGGTACCGGGACTAGCGATCGATGAGCAGTTCTTC. The V gene is TRBV30, the J gene TRBJ2-1; TRBD2 matches at 10 bases. The V segment lost 5 bases and the J segment 8 bases; nucleotides outside the gene matches: 9. Germline CDR1 GTSNPN, CDR2 SVGIG (reference sequence). CDR3 size: 14 residues.